Following are 7 T cell receptor beta chains from one sample sequenced in a study of PD-1 blockade in classical Hodgkin lymphoma. The time point was: cycle 4 day 1 (C4D1), after less than seven weeks of nivolumab. Every one of the patients relapsed after autologous stem cell transplantation (brentuximab vedotin exposure was variable). Magnetic depletion of unwanted cells isolated CD4+ T cells from thawed PBMCs. Profiled with immunoSEQ multiplex PCR; TCRdb holds only in-frame clones, not every one. There are 25,000 to 35,000 clones in the sample; roughly 80% occur only once, and about 0.6% lies in the top ten. Sequences were derived from CD4+ T cells from blood, sampled before the fourth cycle of nivolumab. Receptors were obtained from a human donor with classical Hodgkin lymphoma.

Only a few counts were recorded for this clone. The chain joins TRBV7-2 to TRBJ1-4; D not resolved. The V end was cut by 4 bases, the J end by 0 bases, with 15 bases between. The CDR3 extends over 17 amino acids. Germline V gene sequence: CDR1 SGHTA, CDR2 FQGNSA. The CDR3 sequence: CASSSYAAVPTNEKLFF. DNA of the CDR3: TGTGCCAGCAGCTCCTACGCGGCAGTTCCAACTAATGAAAAACTGTTTTTT.

The table lists this clone with a count of one. The chain combines TRBV5-8 with TRBJ1-1; no definite D call. The V end lost 4 bases, the J end lost 7 bases, and 5 bases lay between the germline ends. This CDR3 region has 10 residues. CDR1 and CDR2 from the germline V gene are SGHTS and YDEGEE. CDR3: CASSPIEAFF. The CDR3 bases are TGTGCCAGCAGCCCCATTGAAGCTTTCTTT.

The CDR3 sequence: CASSITGDSYGYTF. CDR3 nucleotides: TGTGCCAGTAGTATTACGGGGGACAGCTATGGCTACACCTTC. V and J are TRBV19 and TRBJ1-2, with TRBD1 matching 7 bases. Unmatched junction bases numbered 5, after V lost 3 bases and J lost 4 bases. From germline, CDR1 is LNHDA and CDR2 SQIVND (reference sequence). The CDR3 runs to 14 residues. The whole variable domain, filled in from reference TRBV19 and TRBJ1-2, reads DGGITQSPKYLFRKEGQNVTLSCEQNLNHDAMYWYRQDPGQGLRLIYYSQIVNDFQKGDIAEGYSVSREKKESFPLTVTSAQKNPTAFYLCASSITGDSYGYTFGSGTRLTVV.

The chain employs TRBV7-9 and TRBJ2-7, with 8 bases fitting TRBD2. The CDR3 contains 13 residues. V was clipped by 5 bases and J by 7 bases; unmatched bases: 7. Germline lookup yields CDR1 SEHNR and CDR2 FQNEAQ (reference sequence). Here the CDR3 reads CASSAASGGEQYF. The CDR3 coding sequence is TGTGCCAGCAGCGCCGCTTCGGGGGGGGAGCAGTACTTC.

The chain joins TRBV4-3 to TRBJ1-6; D is unresolved. The CDR3 covers 12 residues. Germline CDR1 reads LGHNA; CDR2 reads YSLEER. Trimming removed 4 bases at V and 8 bases at J, with 6 bases between. The CDR3 bases are TGCGCCAGCAGCCTCGACGATTCACCCCTCCACTTT. Translated: CASSLDDSPLHF.

The V gene is TRBV28, the J gene TRBJ2-7, with D tentatively TRBD1 or TRBD2 (5 bases each). Deletions cut 7 bases from V and 2 bases from J, with 15 bases between. Per germline, CDR1 MDHEN and CDR2 SYDVKM. The CDR3 loop spans 14 amino acids. The chain's CDR3 is CASNNHGTPYEQYF. CDR3 coding DNA: TGTGCCAGCAATAACCACGGGACCCCCTACGAGCAGTACTTC.

DNA of the CDR3: TGTGCCAGTAGTAGGACTCGATCCTACGAGCAGTACTTC. Translated: CASSRTRSYEQYF. This rearrangement joins TRBV19 to TRBJ2-7, with a weak D call TRBD2 (5 bases). Germline V gives CDR1 LNHDA, CDR2 SQIVND (reference sequence). This CDR3 comprises 13 residues. Trimming shortened V by 4 bases and J by 1 base, and 8 bases separated the two germline ends.